Below, 13 T cell receptor beta chains from the same sample are listed, as sequenced in a study of early stage breast cancer tumors. TCRdb keeps only in-frame clones here, not all; method: immunoSEQ multiplex PCR. The sample includes 9,000 to 9,500 clones, about two thirds of them seen just once. The sequenced sample consisted of normal breast tissue next to the tumor. Receptor source: a person aged 60 to 70 with breast cancer.

The CDR3 DNA follows: TGTGCCAGCTTACAGGGGACTAGCACAGATACGCAGTATTTT. This encodes CASLQGTSTDTQYF. The V gene is TRBV28, the J gene TRBJ2-3, with TRBD1 as a possible D gene (7 bases). The CDR3 totals 14 residues. The ends were cut back, 8 bases at V and 0 bases at J, with 12 bases in the middle. Looked up from germline, CDR1 is MDHEN and CDR2 is SYDVKM.

The chain carries TRBV6-6 and TRBJ2-7; D is uncertain. The CDR3 spans 13 residues. From germline, CDR1 is MNHNY and CDR2 SVGAGI (reference sequence). The ends were cut back, 2 bases at V and 2 bases at J, with 7 bases in the middle. As DNA, the CDR3 is TGTGCCAGCAGTTACCCTGACACCTACGAGCAGTACTTC. Amino acid sequence: CASSYPDTYEQYF.

The rearrangement uses TRBV10-1 and TRBJ2-3, with a possible D match to TRBD1 (6 bases). The CDR3 extends over 15 amino acids. Trimming left V 1 base short and J 6 bases short, with 14 bases between. Germline V lookup: CDR1 WNHNN, CDR2 SYGVQD (reference sequence). CDR3 protein: CASSEFIQGADTQYF. CDR3 sequence (DNA): TGCGCCAGCAGTGAGTTTATACAGGGAGCGGATACGCAGTATTTT.

This clone was seen a handful of times. The chain has TRBV4-1 and TRBJ1-2, with TRBD1 identical over 9 bases. V dropped 0 bases and J dropped 8; count of bases not matched to a gene: 10. Germline V CDR1 and CDR2: MGHRA, YSYEKL. CDR3 length: 16 amino acids. The CDR3 protein is CASSQERQGESGGYTF. The CDR3 nucleotides read TGCGCCAGCAGCCAAGAGAGACAGGGGGAAAGCGGAGGCTACACCTTC.

The chain joins TRBV2 to TRBJ2-2; D might be TRBD2 (5 bases). V was cut by 8 bases and J by 8 bases, with 15 bases left in between. The CDR3 sequence is 13 residues long. Germline V gives CDR1 SNHLY, CDR2 FYNNEI. The CDR3 here is CASFGPGGGELFF. The CDR3 nucleotides are TGTGCCAGCTTTGGCCCCGGCGGGGGGGAGCTGTTTTTT.

This clone was seen once. This rearrangement joins TRBV25-1 to TRBJ2-7; D may be TRBD2 (7 bases). Trimming cost V 1 base and J 2 bases, with 12 bases left between them. The CDR3 sequence is 15 residues long. Germline V gene data show CDR1 as MGHDK and CDR2 as SYGVNS. The chain's CDR3 is CASSELGEGAYEQYF. In DNA, the CDR3 is TGTGCCAGCAGTGAATTAGGGGAGGGGGCCTACGAGCAGTACTTC.

The chain combines TRBV7-9 with TRBJ1-1; no clear D gene. The germline gives CDR1 SEHNR, CDR2 FQNEAQ (reference sequence). Trimming took off 6 bases at V and 3 bases at J, with 17 bases between the two ends. The CDR3 has 15 residues. For the CDR3, the DNA is TGTGCCAGCAGTCAGGCACTTCAGCCGTACACTGAAGCTTTCTTT. It yields the protein CASSQALQPYTEAFF.

The chain combines TRBV11-2 with TRBJ1-2; 8 positions match TRBD1. The CDR3 consists of 13 residues. The V segment lost 3 bases and the J segment 7 bases; nucleotides outside the gene matches: 4. Germline loops: CDR1 SGHAT, CDR2 FQNNGV. The CDR3 reads CASSFWTGRGYTF. DNA of the CDR3: TGTGCCAGCAGCTTCTGGACAGGGCGTGGCTACACCTTC.

The gene calls are TRBV2 and TRBJ2-3; 12 nucleotides line up with TRBD2. J lost 4 bases, V lost 0 bases, and 2 bases had no gene match. CDR3 length equals 16 residues. The germline V gene encodes CDR1 SNHLY and CDR2 FYNNEI. CDR3 sequence: CASSEALAGGSDTQYF. In DNA, the CDR3 is TGTGCCAGCAGTGAAGCGCTAGCGGGAGGGTCAGATACGCAGTATTTT. Supplemented by reference TRBV2 and TRBJ2-3, the full variable domain reads EPEVTQTPSHQVTQMGQEVILRCVPISNHLYFYWYRQILGQKVEFLVSFYNNEISEKSEIFDDQFSVERPDGSNFTLKIRSTKLEDSAMYFCASSEALAGGSDTQYFGPGTRLTVL.

A word on this clone: The junction departs from the called germline gene at one end, perhaps through a read error. The chain employs TRBV6-5 and TRBJ2-3; TRBD2 might be the D (6 bases). This CDR3 is 13 amino acids long. CDR1 is MNHEY and CDR2 is SVGAGI in the germline V gene. The chain's CDR3 is CASSYPERGTWDF. The CDR3 bases are TGTGCCAGCAGTTACCCCGAGCGCGGGACTTGGGATTTT.

V and J are TRBV5-1 and TRBJ2-3; maybe TRBD2 (5 bases). The CDR3 extends over 15 amino acids. V lost 4 bases, J lost 0 bases, and 12 bases lay in between. CDR1 and CDR2 from the germline V gene are SGHRS and YFSETQ. The CDR3 reads CASSGGDTSTDTQYF. DNA for the CDR3: TGCGCCAGCAGCGGAGGAGACACTAGCACAGATACGCAGTATTTT.

This clone ranks as large. The rearrangement uses TRBV7-9 and TRBJ1-5; D unclear. CDR1 is SEHNR and CDR2 is FQNEAQ in the germline V gene (reference sequence). The CDR3 covers 14 residues. Trimming took 4 bases from V and 6 from J, leaving 13 bases between them. Written as DNA, the CDR3 is TGTGCCAGCAGCTCCAGGAGGAAGGGTCAGCCCCAGCATTTT. The encoded protein is CASSSRRKGQPQHF.

CDR3 DNA sequence: TGTGCCACCAGCAGAGCTCACTCCCGGGATGAAAAACTGTTTTTT. Translation: CATSRAHSRDEKLFF. The J gene is TRBJ1-4, the V gene TRBV15; D remains ambiguous. V shed 1 base and J shed 6 bases, with 12 bases lying between them. The CDR3 loop spans 15 amino acids. Germline V gene sequence: CDR1 LNHNV, CDR2 YYDKDF (reference sequence).